This T cell receptor beta chain was observed in a study of shared clonotypes between healthy human individuals. Study observations and caveats: Investigators expected sequencing depth to affect clonotype sharing among donors.

V was pared by 0 bases and J by 5 bases, with 8 bases between. There are 13 residues in the CDR3. Germline V CDR1 and CDR2: SGDLS, YYNGEE. Of note for this clone: Antigen unknown. This CDR3 is also generated by other DNA sequences in the sample.

Assay used: immunoSEQ multiplex PCR; TCRdb lists only in-frame clones, some missing. The table includes fewer than 2.5 million clones, 80% to 95% detected once. V and J are TRBV9 and TRBJ2-5; possibly TRBD1 for D (5 bases). The clonotype comes from a man younger than 35 in good health. Some clones in this sample may be carry-over from other donors' samples. Sequencing used naive CD4+ T cells from PBMCs. Indicated subset: CD45RA+ positively selected. CDR3 in DNA: TGTGCCAGCAGCGTAGCAGGGCCGGAGACCCAGTACTTC. Translation: CASSVAGPETQYF.